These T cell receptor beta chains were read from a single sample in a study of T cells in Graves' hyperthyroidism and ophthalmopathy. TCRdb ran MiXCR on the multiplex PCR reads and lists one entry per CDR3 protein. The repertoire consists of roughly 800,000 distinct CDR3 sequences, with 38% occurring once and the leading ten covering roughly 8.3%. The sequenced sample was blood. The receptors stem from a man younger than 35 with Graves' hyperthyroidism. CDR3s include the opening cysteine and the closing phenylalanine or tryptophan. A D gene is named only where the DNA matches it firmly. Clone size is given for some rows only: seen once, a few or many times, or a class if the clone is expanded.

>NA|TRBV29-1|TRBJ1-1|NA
TGCAGCCAAGATAGGGCAGGGAACACTGAAGCTTTCTTT
CSQDRAGNTEAFF
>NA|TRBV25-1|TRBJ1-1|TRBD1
TGTGCCAGCTCACCAAGCGCGACAGGGACTGAAGCTTTCTTT
CASSPSATGTEAFF
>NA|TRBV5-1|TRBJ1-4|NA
TGCGCCAGCAGCCCCGGACAGTCGGTGGCTACTAATGAAAAACTGTTTTTT
CASSPGQSVATNEKLFF
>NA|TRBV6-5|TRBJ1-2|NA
TGTGCCAGCAGTTACTCGGGAGGGTCTGGGGGCTACACCTTC
CASSYSGGSGGYTF
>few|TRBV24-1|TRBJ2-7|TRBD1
TGTGCCACCGCAGGTCTACAGGGGAACGAGCAGTACTTC
CATAGLQGNEQYF
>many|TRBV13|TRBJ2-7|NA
TGTGCCAGCAGCTTAGGGGACTCAGAGCAGTACTTC
CASSLGDSEQYF
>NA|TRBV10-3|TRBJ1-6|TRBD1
TGTGCCATCGAGACAGGGGCTGGTTCACCCCTCCACTTT
CAIETGAGSPLHF
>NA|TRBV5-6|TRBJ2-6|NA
TGTGCCAGCAGCCCCAGCTACTCTGGGGCCAACGTCCTGACTTTC
CASSPSYSGANVLTF
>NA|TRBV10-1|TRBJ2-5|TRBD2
TGCGCCAGCAGGGGACTAGCGGGGGGGGCCCAAGAGACCCAGTACTTC
CASRGLAGGAQETQYF
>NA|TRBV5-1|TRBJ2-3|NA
TGCGCCAGCGGCCGAGGGGAGGATACGCAGTATTTT
CASGRGEDTQYF
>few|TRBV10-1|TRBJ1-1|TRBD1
TGCGCCAGCAGCCTGGACAGGAGTCTAACTGAAGCTTTCTTT
CASSLDRSLTEAFF
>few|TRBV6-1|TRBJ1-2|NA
TGTGCCAGCAGTGCCCGGACAGATATCTATGGCTACACCTTC
CASSARTDIYGYTF
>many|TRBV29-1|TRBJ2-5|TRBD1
TGCAGCGGTACCGCTAACAGGGGAGAGACCCAGTACTTC
CSGTANRGETQYF
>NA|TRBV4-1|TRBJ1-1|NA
TGCGCCAGCAGCCGGTACGAGAACACTGAAGCTTTCTTT
CASSRYENTEAFF
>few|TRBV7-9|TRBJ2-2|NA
TGCGCCAGCAGCCAAGATTCCTGGGGAGAGCTGTTTTTT
CASSQDSWGELFF
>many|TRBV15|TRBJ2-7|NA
TGTGCCACCAGCAGAGATCGGGGAAACTACGAGCAGTACTTC
CATSRDRGNYEQYF
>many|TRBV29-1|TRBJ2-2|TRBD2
TGCAGCGTTGCGAGCGGGATTACGAACACCGGGGAGCTGTTTTTT
CSVASGITNTGELFF
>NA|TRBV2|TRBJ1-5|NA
TGCGCCAGCAGCCAAGAGTGGATCGGGATGGGGCAGCCCCAGCATTTT
CASSQEWIGMGQPQHF
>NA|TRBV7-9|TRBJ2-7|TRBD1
TGTGCCAGCAGCTTAAAAGGACAGGGGGTTTACGAGCAGTACTTC
CASSLKGQGVYEQYF
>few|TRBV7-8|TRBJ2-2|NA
TGTGCCAGCAGCTTAGTTTTGGACCAACCCAACACCGGGGAGCTGTTTTTT
CASSLVLDQPNTGELFF
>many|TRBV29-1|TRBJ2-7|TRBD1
TGCAGCGTTGATACGGGACAGAGCTACGAGCAGTACTTC
CSVDTGQSYEQYF
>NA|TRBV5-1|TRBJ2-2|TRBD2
TGCGCCAGCAGATTAGCGGGCGGGGAACTGTTTTTT
CASRLAGGELFF
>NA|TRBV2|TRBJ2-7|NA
TGTGCCAGCAGTACCGATGGATCACAGGGAGACCGGGGGGAGCAGTACTTC
CASSTDGSQGDRGEQYF
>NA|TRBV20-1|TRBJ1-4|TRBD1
TGCAGTGCTAGAGATAGTACAGGGGTTGAAAAACTGTTTTTT
CSARDSTGVEKLFF
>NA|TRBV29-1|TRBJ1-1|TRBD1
TGCAGCCTCGAAGGACAGGTGAACACTGAAGCTTTCTTT
CSLEGQVNTEAFF
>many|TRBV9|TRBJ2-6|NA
TGTGCCAGCAGCGTAGAGTACAGGATAGGCTCTGGGGCCAACGTCCTGACTTTC
CASSVEYRIGSGANVLTF
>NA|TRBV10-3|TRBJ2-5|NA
TGTGCCACGGGGTATGAGGGGGAGACCCAGTACTTC
CATGYEGETQYF
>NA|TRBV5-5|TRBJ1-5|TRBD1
TGTGCCAGCAGCTTGTGGGACAGGGATCAGCCCCAGCATTTT
CASSLWDRDQPQHF
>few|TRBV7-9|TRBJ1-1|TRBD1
TGTGCCAGCAGCTTAGGGCACAGGGGACCCAACACTGAAGCTTTCTTT
CASSLGHRGPNTEAFF
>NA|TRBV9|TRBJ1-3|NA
TGTGCCAGCAGCCAATCCATGGGTGGAAACACCATATATTTT
CASSQSMGGNTIYF
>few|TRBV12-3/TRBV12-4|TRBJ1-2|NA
TGTGCCAGCAGCCGTATTCTGGCGGGAGGCTACACCTTC
CASSRILAGGYTF
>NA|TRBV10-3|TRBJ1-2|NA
TGTGCCATCAGTGCACAGGGAAGAGATGGCTACACCTTC
CAISAQGRDGYTF
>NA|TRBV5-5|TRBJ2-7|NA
TGTGCCAGCAACCCCCTCCGGGCCCGCTCCTACGAGCAGTACTTC
CASNPLRARSYEQYF
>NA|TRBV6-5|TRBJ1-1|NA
TGTGCCAGCAGTTACTCGGGAGGGGCAGGGGCTTTCTTT
CASSYSGGAGAFF
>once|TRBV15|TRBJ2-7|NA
TGTGCCACCAGCAGCCCCGGCGCGTCCCTCTACGAGCAGTACTTC
CATSSPGASLYEQYF
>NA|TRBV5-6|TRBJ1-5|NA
TGTGCCAGCAGCTCAGCCCGGACCAAAAATCAGCCCCAGCATTTT
CASSSARTKNQPQHF
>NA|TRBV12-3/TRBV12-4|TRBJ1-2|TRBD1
TGTGCCAGCAGCGTTCAGACAGGGTATGGCTACACCTTC
CASSVQTGYGYTF
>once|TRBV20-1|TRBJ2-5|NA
TGCAGTGCTAGACAGGGTAGGCAGCGCCAAGAGACCCAGTACTTC
CSARQGRQRQETQYF
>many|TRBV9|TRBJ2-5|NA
TGTGCCAGCAGCGAGGACTGGTATAGTGAGACCCAGTACTTC
CASSEDWYSETQYF
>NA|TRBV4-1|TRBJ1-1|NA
TGCGCCAGCAGCCGATCGGTCCATACTACTGAAGCTTTCTTT
CASSRSVHTTEAFF
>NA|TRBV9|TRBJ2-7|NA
TGTGCCAGCAGCGCTGGAGCGGGCCACTCCTACGAGCAGTACTTC
CASSAGAGHSYEQYF
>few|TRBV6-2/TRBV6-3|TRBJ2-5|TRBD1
TGTGCCAGCAGCTCTCGGCAGGGGGCCCAAGAGACCCAGTACTTC
CASSSRQGAQETQYF
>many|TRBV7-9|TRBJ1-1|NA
TGTGCCAGCAGGATACCGGGCGGTGAAGCTTTCTTT
CASRIPGGEAFF
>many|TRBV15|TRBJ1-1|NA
TGTGCCACCAGCAGAGGGGGCAGGGTGGGGACTTTCTTT
CATSRGGRVGTFF
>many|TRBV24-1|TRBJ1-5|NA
TGTGCCACCAGTGATACAGAAAGCAATCAGCCCCAGCATTTT
CATSDTESNQPQHF
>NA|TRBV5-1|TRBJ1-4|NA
TGCGCCAGCAGCTTGGCAGGGGAAGAGGAACTGTTTTTT
CASSLAGEEELFF
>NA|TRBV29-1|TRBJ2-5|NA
TGCAGCATCGGCGGGGCGGGAGAGACCCAGTACTTC
CSIGGAGETQYF
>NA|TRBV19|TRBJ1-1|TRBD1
TGTGCCACAAGGTCGGGTACAGGGGGCGATGAAGCTTTCTTT
CATRSGTGGDEAFF
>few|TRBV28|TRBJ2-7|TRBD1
TGTGCCAGCAGTTTATGGCAGGGGGCGTACGAGCAGTACTTC
CASSLWQGAYEQYF